The source of this TCR beta chain is a study of blood T cell repertoires in COVID-19. The wider study: The United States, Italy and Spain supplied acute and convalescent COVID-19 samples.

Sequenced by immunoSEQ multiplex PCR; TCRdb stores in-frame clones only, minus some. The data hold roughly 140,000 clones, with about 80% observed a single time. The CDR3 length is 14 residues. Germline V gene data show CDR1 as SGHNT and CDR2 as YYREEE (reference sequence). After removal of 4 bases from V and 5 bases from J, the junction contained 4 bases not matched to a gene. The sequence was collected from a man aged 60-69 years with acute or convalescent COVID-19. The chain uses TRBV5-4 and TRBJ2-1, with 9 bases that match TRBD2. The sample consisted of peripheral blood. The chain's CDR3 is CASSPRGGDNEQFF. As DNA, the CDR3 is TGTGCCAGCAGCCCGCGCGGGGGGGACAATGAGCAGTTCTTC.